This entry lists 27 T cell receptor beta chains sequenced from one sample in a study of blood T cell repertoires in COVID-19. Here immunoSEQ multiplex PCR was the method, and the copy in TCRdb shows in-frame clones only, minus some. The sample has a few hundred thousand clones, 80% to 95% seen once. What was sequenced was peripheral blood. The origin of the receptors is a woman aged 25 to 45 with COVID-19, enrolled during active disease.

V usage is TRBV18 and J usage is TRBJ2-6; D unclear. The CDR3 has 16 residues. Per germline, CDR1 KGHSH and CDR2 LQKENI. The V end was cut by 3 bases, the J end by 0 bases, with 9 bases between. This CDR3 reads CASSPLRSSGANVLTF. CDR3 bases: TGTGCCAGCTCACCCCTACGAAGCTCTGGGGCCAACGTCCTGACTTTC.

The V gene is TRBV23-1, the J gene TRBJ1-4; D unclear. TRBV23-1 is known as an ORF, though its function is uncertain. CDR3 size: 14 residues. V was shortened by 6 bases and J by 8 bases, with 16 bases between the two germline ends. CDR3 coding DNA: TGCGCCAGCAGGGCAGAGTGGAGACTAGAAAAACTGTTTTTT. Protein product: CASRAEWRLEKLFF.

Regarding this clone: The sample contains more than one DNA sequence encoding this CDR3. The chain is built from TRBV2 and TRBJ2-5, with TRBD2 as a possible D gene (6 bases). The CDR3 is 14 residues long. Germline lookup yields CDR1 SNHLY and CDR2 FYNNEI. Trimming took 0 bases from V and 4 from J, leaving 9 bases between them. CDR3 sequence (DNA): TGTGCCAGCAGTGAAGCTCTGGGGGGAGAGACCCAGTACTTC. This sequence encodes CASSEALGGETQYF.

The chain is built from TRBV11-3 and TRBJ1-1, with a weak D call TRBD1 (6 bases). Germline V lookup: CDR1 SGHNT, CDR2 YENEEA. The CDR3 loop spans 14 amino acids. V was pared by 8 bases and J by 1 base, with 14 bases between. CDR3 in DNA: TGTGCCAGCGCGAGGGGGAGGGAGAACACTGAAGCTTTCTTT. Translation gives CASARGRENTEAFF.

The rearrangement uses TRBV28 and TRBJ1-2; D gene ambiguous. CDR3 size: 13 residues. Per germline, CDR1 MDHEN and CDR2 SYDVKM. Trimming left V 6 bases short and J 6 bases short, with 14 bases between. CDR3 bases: TGTGCCAGCAGGTACAGCCTGGTGGATGGCTACACCTTC. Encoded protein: CASRYSLVDGYTF.

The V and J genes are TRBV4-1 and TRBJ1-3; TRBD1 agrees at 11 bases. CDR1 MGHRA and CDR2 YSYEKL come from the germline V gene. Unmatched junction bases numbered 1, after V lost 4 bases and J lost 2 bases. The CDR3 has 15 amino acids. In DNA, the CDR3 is TGCGCCAGCAGCCTGGACAGGGGGCCTGGAAACACCATATATTTT. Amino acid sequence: CASSLDRGPGNTIYF.

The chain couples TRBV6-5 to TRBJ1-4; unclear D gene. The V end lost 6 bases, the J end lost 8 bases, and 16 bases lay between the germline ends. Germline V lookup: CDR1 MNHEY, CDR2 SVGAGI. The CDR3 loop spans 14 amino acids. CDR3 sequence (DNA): TGTGCCAGCAGCCGTGACCGCTTCGGGGAAAAACTGTTTTTT. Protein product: CASSRDRFGEKLFF.

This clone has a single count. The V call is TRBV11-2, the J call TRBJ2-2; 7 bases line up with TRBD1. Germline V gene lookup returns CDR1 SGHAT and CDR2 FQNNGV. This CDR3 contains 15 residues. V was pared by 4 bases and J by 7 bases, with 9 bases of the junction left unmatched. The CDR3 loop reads CASSSGQSPGGELFF. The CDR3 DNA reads TGTGCCAGCAGCTCGGGACAGTCCCCCGGCGGGGAGCTGTTTTTT.

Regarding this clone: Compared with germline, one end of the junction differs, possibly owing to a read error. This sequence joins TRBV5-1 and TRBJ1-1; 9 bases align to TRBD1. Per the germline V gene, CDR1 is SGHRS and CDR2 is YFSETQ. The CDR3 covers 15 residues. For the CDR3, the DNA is TGCGCCAGCAGTTTGGACAGGGGAGAACGCACTGAAGCTTTCTTT. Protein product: CASSLDRGERTEAFF.

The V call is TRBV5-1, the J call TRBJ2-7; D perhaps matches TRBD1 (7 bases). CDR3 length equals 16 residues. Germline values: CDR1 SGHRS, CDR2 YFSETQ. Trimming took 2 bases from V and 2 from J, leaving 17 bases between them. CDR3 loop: CASSLPRGTATYEQYF. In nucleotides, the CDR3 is TGCGCCAGCAGCTTACCCCGCGGGACAGCAACCTACGAGCAGTACTTC.

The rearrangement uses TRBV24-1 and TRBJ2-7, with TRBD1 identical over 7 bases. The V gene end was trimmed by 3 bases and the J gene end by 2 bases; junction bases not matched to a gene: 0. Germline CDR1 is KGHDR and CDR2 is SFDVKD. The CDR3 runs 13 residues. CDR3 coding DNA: TGTGCCACCAGTGATGGGACAGCCTACGAGCAGTACTTC. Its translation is CATSDGTAYEQYF.

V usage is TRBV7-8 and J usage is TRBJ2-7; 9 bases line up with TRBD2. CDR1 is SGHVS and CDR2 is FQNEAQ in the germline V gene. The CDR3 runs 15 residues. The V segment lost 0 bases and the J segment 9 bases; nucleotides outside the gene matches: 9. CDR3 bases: TGTGCCAGCAGCTTAGCTTCTAGCGGGGTTCCAGGGCAGTACTTC. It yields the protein CASSLASSGVPGQYF.

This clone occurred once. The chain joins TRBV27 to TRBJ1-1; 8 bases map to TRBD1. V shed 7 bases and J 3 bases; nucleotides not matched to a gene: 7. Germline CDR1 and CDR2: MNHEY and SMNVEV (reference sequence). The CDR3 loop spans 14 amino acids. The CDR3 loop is CASTLTGGDTEAFF. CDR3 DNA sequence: TGTGCCAGCACCCTTACAGGGGGAGACACTGAAGCTTTCTTT.

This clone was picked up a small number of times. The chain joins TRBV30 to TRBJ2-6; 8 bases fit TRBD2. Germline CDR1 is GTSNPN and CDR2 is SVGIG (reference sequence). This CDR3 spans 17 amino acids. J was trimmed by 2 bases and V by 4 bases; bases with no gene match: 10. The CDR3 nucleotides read TGTGCCTGGATACCTCGCGGGGGGACACCTGGGGCCAACGTCCTGACTTTC. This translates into CAWIPRGGTPGANVLTF. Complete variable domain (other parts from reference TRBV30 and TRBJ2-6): SQTIHQWPATLVQPVGSPLSLECTVEGTSNPNLYWYRQAAGRGLQLLFYSVGIGQISSEVPQNLSASRPQDRQFILSSKKLLLSDSGFYLCAWIPRGGTPGANVLTFGAGSRLTVL.

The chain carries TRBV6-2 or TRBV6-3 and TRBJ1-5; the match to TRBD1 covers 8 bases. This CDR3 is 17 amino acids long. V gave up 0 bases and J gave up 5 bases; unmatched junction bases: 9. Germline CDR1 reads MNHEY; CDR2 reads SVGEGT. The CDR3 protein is CASSYSAGGYFDQPQHF. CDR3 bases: TGTGCCAGCAGTTACTCGGCAGGGGGCTATTTTGATCAGCCCCAGCATTTT.

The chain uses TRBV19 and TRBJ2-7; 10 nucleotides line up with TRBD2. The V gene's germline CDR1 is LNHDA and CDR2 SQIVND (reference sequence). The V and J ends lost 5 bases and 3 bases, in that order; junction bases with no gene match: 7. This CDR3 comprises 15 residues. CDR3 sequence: CASSLGASGSYEQYF. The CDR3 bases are TGTGCCAGTAGTCTCGGGGCTAGCGGGAGCTACGAGCAGTACTTC.

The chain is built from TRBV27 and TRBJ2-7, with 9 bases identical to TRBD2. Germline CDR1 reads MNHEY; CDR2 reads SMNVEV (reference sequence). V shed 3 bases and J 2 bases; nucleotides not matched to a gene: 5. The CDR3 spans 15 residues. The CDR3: CASSFRLAETYEQYF. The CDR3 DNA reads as TGTGCCAGCAGTTTCCGACTAGCGGAAACCTACGAGCAGTACTTC.

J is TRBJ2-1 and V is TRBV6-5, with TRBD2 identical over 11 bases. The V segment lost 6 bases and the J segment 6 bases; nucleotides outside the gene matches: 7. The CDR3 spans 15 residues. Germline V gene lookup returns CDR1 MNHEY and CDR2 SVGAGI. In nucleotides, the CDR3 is TGTGCCAGCAGCCCCGTAGCGGGAGGGAGCAATGAGCAGTTCTTC. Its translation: CASSPVAGGSNEQFF.

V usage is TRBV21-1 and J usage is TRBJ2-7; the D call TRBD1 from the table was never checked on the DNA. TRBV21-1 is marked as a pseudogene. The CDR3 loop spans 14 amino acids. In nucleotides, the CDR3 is TGTGCCAGCAGCAGCCGGGACAGCTACTACGAGCAGTACTTC. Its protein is CASSSRDSYYEQYF.

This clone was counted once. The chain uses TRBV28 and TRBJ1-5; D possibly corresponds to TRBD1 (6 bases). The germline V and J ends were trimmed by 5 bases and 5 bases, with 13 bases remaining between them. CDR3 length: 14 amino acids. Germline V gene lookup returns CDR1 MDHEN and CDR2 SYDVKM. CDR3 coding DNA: TGTGCCAGCAGTGCCAACAGGGAAGATCAGCCCCAGCATTTT. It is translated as CASSANREDQPQHF.

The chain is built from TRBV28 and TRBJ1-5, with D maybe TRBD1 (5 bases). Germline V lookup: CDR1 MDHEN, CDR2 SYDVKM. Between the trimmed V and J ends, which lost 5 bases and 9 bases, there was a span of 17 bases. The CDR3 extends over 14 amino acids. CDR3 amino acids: CASSPWGGLGPQHF. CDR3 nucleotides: TGTGCCAGCAGTCCCTGGGGGGGATTGGGGCCCCAGCATTTT. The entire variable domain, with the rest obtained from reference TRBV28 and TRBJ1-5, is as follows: DVKVTQSSRYLVKRTGEKVFLECVQDMDHENMFWYRQDPGLGLRLIYFSYDVKMKEKGDIPEGYSVSREKKERFSLILESASTNQTSMYLCASSPWGGLGPQHFGDGTRLSIL.

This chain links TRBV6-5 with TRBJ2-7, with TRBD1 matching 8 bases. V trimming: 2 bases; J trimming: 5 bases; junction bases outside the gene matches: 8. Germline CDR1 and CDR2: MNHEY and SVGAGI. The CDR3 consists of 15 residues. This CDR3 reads CASSYQQGDRDEQYF. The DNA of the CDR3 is TGTGCCAGCAGTTACCAACAGGGGGATCGCGACGAGCAGTACTTC.

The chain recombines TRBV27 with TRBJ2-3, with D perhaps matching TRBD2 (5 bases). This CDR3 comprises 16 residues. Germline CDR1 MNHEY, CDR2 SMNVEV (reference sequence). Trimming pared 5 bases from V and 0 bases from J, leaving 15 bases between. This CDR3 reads CASSPLWWESTDTQYF. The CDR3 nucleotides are TGTGCCAGCAGTCCCCTCTGGTGGGAGAGCACAGATACGCAGTATTTT.

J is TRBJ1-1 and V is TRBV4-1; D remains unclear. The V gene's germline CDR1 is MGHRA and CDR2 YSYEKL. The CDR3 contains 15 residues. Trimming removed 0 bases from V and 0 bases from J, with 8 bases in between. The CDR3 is CASSQELLVNTEAFF. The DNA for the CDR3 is TGCGCCAGCAGCCAAGAACTCTTAGTGAACACTGAAGCTTTCTTT.

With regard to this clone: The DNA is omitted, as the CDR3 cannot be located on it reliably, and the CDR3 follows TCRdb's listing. CDR3 residues: CASSKVGRGNYGYTF. This chain joins TRBV21-1 and TRBJ1-2; TRBD1, the table's D call, was not compared with the DNA. TRBV21-1 is listed as a pseudogene. The CDR3 is 15 amino acids in total, end residues counted.

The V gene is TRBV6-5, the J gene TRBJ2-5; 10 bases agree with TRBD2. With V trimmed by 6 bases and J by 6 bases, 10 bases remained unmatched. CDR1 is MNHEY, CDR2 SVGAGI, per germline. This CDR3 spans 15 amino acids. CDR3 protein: CASSRFSGRGKTQYF. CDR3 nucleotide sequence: TGTGCCAGCAGCCGCTTCAGCGGGAGGGGCAAGACCCAGTACTTC.

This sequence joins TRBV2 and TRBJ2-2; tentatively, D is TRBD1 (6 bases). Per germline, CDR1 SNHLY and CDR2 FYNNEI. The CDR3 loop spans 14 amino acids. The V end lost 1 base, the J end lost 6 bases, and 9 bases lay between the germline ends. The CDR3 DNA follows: TGTGCCAGCAGTGAAGGGGGGACATCCGGGGAGCTGTTTTTT. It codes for CASSEGGTSGELFF.